This T cell receptor (beta chain) was identified in a study of shared clonotypes between healthy human individuals. Study findings and constraints: Relative to memory subsets, naive subsets generally showed larger estimated richness.

Profiled with immunoSEQ multiplex PCR; TCRdb holds only in-frame clones, not every one. The sample records over a million clones, roughly 74% being singletons. This CDR3 region has 15 residues. CDR1 is MGHDK and CDR2 is SYGVNS in the germline V gene. The V and J ends lost 1 base and 2 bases respectively, with 11 bases between them. This clone was seen a single time. Its antigen is still unknown. The receptor's source is a man between 18 and 29 years old in good health. Some clones in this sample may be carry-over from other donors' samples. Sequenced input: memory CD4+ T cells from PBMCs. Specified subset: CD45RA-negative fraction. The chain recombines TRBV25-1 with TRBJ1-1; D perhaps matches TRBD1 (6 bases). CDR3 bases: TGTGCCAGCAGTGAATCAGGGGCAGTCAACACTGAAGCTTTCTTT. Residues: CASSESGAVNTEAFF.